One and the same sample provided the 6 T cell receptor beta chains below, sequenced in a study of read filtering for tumor transcriptome and immune sequencing. This library used around 0.4 ug RNA and molecular barcoded adaptors spanning alpha/delta and beta/gamma chains. MiXCR was run by TCRdb on the reads, yielding one entry per CDR3 protein. The data show tens of thousands of distinct CDR3 sequences, approximately 14% seen once. The specimen was a population of CD138-negative cells sorted from bone marrow. These receptors all stem from a donor aged 40 or older with multiple myeloma.

This clonotype was counted many times. The rearrangement uses TRBV29-1 and TRBJ2-5; TRBD1 agrees at 10 bases. The CDR3 extends over 13 amino acids. Trimming cost V 3 bases and J 7 bases; bases outside gene matches: 5. CDR1 SQVTM and CDR2 ANQGSEA come from the germline V gene. CDR3 region: CSVDQGQGVTQYF. CDR3 bases: TGCAGCGTTGACCAAGGACAGGGGGTGACCCAGTACTTC.

This clonotype was counted ten times or more. The chain combines TRBV10-3 with TRBJ2-1, with a weak D call TRBD1 (5 bases). The V end was cut by 2 bases, the J end by 10 bases, with 12 bases between. The CDR3 is made up of 13 amino acids. Germline V gene data show CDR1 as ENHRY and CDR2 as SYGVKD. CDR3 amino acids: CAISEISRTEQFF. The CDR3 coding sequence is TGTGCCATCAGTGAGATTAGTCGGACAGAGCAGTTCTTC.

This clonotype was observed a few times. This CDR3 reads CASSLTSGANEQFF. CDR3 DNA sequence: TGTGCCAGCAGCTTAACTAGCGGAGCAAATGAGCAGTTCTTC. The chain recombines TRBV7-3 with TRBJ2-1; D possibly corresponds to TRBD2 (6 bases). CDR1 is SGHTA, CDR2 FQGTGA, per germline. V was clipped by 0 bases and J by 7 bases, with 10 bases between them. This CDR3 is built from 14 residues.

This clonotype was recorded at least ten times. The chain joins TRBV19 to TRBJ2-1; perhaps TRBD1 as D (6 bases). This CDR3 spans 15 amino acids. Germline V CDR1 and CDR2: LNHDA, SQIVND (reference sequence). The V gene lost 10 bases and the J gene lost 7 bases, with 23 bases spanning the gap. CDR3: CATSERTDPLNEQFF. DNA for the CDR3: TGTGCCACCTCCGAGAGGACAGATCCTTTAAATGAGCAGTTCTTC. The full variable domain, in which reference TRBV19 and TRBJ2-1 provide the parts outside the CDR3, is DGGITQSPKYLFRKEGQNVTLSCEQNLNHDAMYWYRQDPGQGLRLIYYSQIVNDFQKGDIAEGYSVSREKKESFPLTVTSAQKNPTAFYLCATSERTDPLNEQFFGPGTRLTVL.

Concerning this clonotype itself: A much larger clone lies one base from this, so it may be a read error. The J gene is TRBJ2-2, the V gene TRBV6-1; D perhaps matches TRBD2 (6 bases). The CDR3 is 15 amino acids. Trimming took off 7 bases at V and 4 bases at J, with 16 bases between the two ends. Per the germline V gene, CDR1 is MNHNS and CDR2 is SASEGT. The CDR3 loop is CASKGREVGTGELFF. The CDR3 DNA reads TGTGCCAGCAAGGGCAGGGAGGTCGGCACCGGGGAGCTGTTTTTT.

The table lists this clonotype with a few counts. This chain links TRBV20-1 with TRBJ1-3; no firm D call. This CDR3 contains 14 residues. V gave up 5 bases and J gave up 0 bases, with 11 bases separating them. The V gene's germline CDR1 is DFQATT and CDR2 SNEGSKA (reference sequence). Here the CDR3 reads CSALWVDSGNTIYF. The CDR3, as DNA: TGCAGTGCTCTTTGGGTGGACTCTGGAAACACCATATATTTT.